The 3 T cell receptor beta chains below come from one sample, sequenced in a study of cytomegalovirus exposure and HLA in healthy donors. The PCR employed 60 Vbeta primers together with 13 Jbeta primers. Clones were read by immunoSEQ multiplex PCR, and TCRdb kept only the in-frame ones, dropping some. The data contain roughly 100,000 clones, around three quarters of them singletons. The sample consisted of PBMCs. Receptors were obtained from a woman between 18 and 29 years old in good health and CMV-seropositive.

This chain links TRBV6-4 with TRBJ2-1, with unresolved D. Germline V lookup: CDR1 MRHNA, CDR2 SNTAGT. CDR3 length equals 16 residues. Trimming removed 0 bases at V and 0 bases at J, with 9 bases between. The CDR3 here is CASSDSLSSSYNEQFF. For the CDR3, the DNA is TGTGCCAGCAGTGACTCCCTATCAAGCTCCTACAATGAGCAGTTCTTC.

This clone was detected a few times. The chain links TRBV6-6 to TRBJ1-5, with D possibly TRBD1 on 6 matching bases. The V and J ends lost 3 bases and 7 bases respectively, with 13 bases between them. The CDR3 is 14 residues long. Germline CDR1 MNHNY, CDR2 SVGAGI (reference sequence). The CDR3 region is CASSYEAGAQPQHF. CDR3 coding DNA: TGTGCCAGCAGTTATGAGGCAGGGGCGCAGCCCCAGCATTTT.

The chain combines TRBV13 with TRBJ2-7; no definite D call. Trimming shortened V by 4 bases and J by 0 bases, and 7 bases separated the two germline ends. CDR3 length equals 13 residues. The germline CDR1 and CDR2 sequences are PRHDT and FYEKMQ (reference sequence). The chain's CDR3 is CASSSFPSYEQYF. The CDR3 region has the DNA TGTGCCAGCAGCTCCTTCCCCTCCTACGAGCAGTACTTC.